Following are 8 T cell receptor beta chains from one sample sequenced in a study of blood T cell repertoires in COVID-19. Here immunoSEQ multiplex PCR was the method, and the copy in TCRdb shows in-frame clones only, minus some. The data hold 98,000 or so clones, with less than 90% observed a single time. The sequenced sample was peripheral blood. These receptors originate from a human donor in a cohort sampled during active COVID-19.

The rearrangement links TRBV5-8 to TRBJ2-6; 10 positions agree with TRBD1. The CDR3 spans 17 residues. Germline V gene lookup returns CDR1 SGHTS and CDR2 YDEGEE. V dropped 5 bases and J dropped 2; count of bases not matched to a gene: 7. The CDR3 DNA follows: TGTGCCAGCAGAACAGGACAGGGGGTTCCTGGGGCCAACGTCCTGACTTTC. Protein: CASRTGQGVPGANVLTF.

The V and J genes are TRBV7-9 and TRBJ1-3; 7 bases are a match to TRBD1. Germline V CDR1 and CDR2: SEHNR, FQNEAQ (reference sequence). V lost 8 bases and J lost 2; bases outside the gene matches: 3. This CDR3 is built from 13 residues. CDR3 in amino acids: CASQGETGNTIYF. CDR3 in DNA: TGTGCCAGCCAGGGGGAGACTGGAAACACCATATATTTT.

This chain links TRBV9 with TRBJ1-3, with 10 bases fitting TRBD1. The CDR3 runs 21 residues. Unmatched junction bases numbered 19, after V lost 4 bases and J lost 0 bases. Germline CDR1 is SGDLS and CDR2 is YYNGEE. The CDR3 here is CASSPYPPGGTGDLSGNTIYF. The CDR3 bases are TGTGCCAGCAGCCCATACCCCCCAGGTGGGACAGGGGACCTCTCTGGAAACACCATATATTTT.

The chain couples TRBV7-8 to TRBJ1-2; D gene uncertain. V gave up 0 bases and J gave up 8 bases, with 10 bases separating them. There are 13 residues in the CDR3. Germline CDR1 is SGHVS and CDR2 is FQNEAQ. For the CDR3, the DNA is TGTGCCAGCAGCTTAGCGGGCCTGGGCGGCTACACCTTC. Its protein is CASSLAGLGGYTF.

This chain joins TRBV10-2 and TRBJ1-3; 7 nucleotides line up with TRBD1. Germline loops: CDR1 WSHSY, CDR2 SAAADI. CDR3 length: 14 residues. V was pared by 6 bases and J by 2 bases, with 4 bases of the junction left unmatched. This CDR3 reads CASREQGAGNTIYF. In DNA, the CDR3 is TGCGCCAGCAGGGAGCAGGGGGCTGGAAACACCATATATTTT.

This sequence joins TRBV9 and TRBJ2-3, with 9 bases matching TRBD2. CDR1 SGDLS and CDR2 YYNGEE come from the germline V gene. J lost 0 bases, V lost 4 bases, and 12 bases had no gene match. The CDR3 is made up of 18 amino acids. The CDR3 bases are TGTGCCAGCAGCCTCATAGTAGCGGGAGCCTTCAGCACAGATACGCAGTATTTT. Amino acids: CASSLIVAGAFSTDTQYF.

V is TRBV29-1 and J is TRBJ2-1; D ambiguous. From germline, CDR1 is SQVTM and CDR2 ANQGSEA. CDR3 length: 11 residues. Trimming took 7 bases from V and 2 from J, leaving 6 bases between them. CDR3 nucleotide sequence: TGCAGCGGTGGGCCCTACAATGAGCAGTTCTTC. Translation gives CSGGPYNEQFF.

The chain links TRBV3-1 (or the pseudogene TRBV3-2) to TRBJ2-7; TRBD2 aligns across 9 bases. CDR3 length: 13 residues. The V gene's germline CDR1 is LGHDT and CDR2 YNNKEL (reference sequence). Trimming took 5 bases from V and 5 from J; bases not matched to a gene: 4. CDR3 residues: CASSTASGDEQYF. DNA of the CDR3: TGTGCCAGCAGCACGGCTAGCGGGGACGAGCAGTACTTC.